The T cell receptor (beta chain) described here comes from a study of graft-versus-host responses after intestinal transplantation. Study overall: As for transplant type, recipients had multivisceral, liver-intestinal, or isolated intestinal grafts. Tacrolimus plus steroids were given to all recipients for about 3 years, preceded by anti-thymocyte globulin induction. Points from the study as a whole: The recipient marrow held GvH clones, and some of them showed up first in ileum or blood. Early post-transplant HvG declines showed an association with peak circulating GvH clone levels.

Profiled with immunoSEQ multiplex PCR; TCRdb holds only in-frame clones, not every one. The sample consists of under 75,000 clones, roughly 89% of them appearing once. This clone was seen a handful of times. Its cognate antigen is unknown. CDR1 is SGHNT and CDR2 is YYREEE in the germline V gene (reference sequence). The V segment lost 4 bases and the J segment 2 bases; nucleotides outside the gene matches: 14. The CDR3 spans 18 residues. V and J are TRBV5-4 and TRBJ1-5, with 8 bases lining up with TRBD1. This specimen consisted of unstimulated CD8+ T cells sorted from spleen or lymph node cells, obtained before transplant. The origin of this receptor is a human donor who was the organ donor for an intestinal transplant. The CDR3, as DNA: TGTGCCAGCAGCCTTGAGGGACAGGTGCCTGAGGGCAATCAGCCCCAGCATTTT. Its protein product is CASSLEGQVPEGNQPQHF.